Below, 16 T cell receptor beta chains from the same sample are listed, as sequenced in a study of blood T cell repertoires in COVID-19. Assay used: immunoSEQ multiplex PCR; TCRdb lists only in-frame clones, some missing. Found here are about 130,000 clones, roughly 77% of them singletons; the top ten hold 5%. The specimen was peripheral blood. Receptors were obtained from a woman in her 70s with COVID-19, enrolled during active disease.

This clone turned up a few times. The chain uses TRBV3-1 (or the pseudogene TRBV3-2) and TRBJ2-3; 11 positions match TRBD2. The J segment lost 0 bases and the V segment lost 4 bases, leaving 6 bases of the junction unmatched. Germline assignment: CDR1 LGHDT and CDR2 YNNKEL (reference sequence). CDR3 length: 17 amino acids. The CDR3 loop reads CASSLSLAGGSTDTQYF. CDR3 in DNA: TGTGCCAGCAGCCTTTCTTTAGCGGGGGGGAGCACAGATACGCAGTATTTT.

The chain employs TRBV4-1 and TRBJ2-3; D may be TRBD1 or TRBD2 (5 bases each). Germline assignment: CDR1 MGHRA and CDR2 YSYEKL. Trimming shortened V by 5 bases and J by 4 bases, and 13 bases separated the two germline ends. The CDR3 length is 14 residues. CDR3 coding DNA: TGCGCCAGCAGCAAAGGGGTAGCGCCAGATACGCAGTATTTT. This encodes CASSKGVAPDTQYF.

V is TRBV6-5 and J is TRBJ2-5, with TRBD2 identical over 10 bases. Per the germline V gene, CDR1 is MNHEY and CDR2 is SVGAGI. The V segment lost 6 bases and the J segment 2 bases; nucleotides outside the gene matches: 6. The CDR3 covers 15 residues. Here the CDR3 reads CASSLLAGRQETQYF. CDR3 coding DNA: TGTGCCAGCAGCCTACTAGCGGGGAGACAAGAGACCCAGTACTTC.

The chain employs TRBV30 and TRBJ1-4; the D is unclear. This CDR3 contains 13 residues. Looked up from germline, CDR1 is GTSNPN and CDR2 is SVGIG (reference sequence). V was trimmed by 0 bases and J by 8 bases, leaving 10 bases between them. In DNA form, the CDR3 reads TGTGCCTGGAGTGTGATCCTCGGGGAAAAACTGTTTTTT. Its translation: CAWSVILGEKLFF.

A note on this clone: The DNA is left out, because the CDR3 cannot be placed on it with certainty; the CDR3 is given as TCRdb lists it. The CDR3 protein is CASSYSRGFGAGELFF. This rearrangement joins TRBV6-5 to TRBJ2-2; the tabulated D call, TRBD2, remains unverified against the DNA. The CDR3 is 16 amino acids in total, end residues counted. From germline, CDR1 is MNHEY and CDR2 SVGAGI.

The chain joins TRBV28 to TRBJ2-2; D remains unclear. Germline V gene data show CDR1 as MDHEN and CDR2 as SYDVKM. The CDR3 runs to 13 residues. Trimming removed 8 bases at V and 0 bases at J, with 7 bases between. The CDR3 bases are TGTGCCAGCTTGCCGGCGAACACCGGGGAGCTGTTTTTT. It specifies CASLPANTGELFF.

The chain has TRBV9 and TRBJ1-3; tentative D call: TRBD1 (5 bases). V gave up 0 bases and J gave up 0 bases, with 13 bases separating them. Per the germline V gene, CDR1 is SGDLS and CDR2 is YYNGEE. The CDR3 runs 17 residues. The CDR3 DNA reads TGTGCCAGCAGCGTAGGGGGGGACGTTTTCTCTGGAAACACCATATATTTT. It specifies CASSVGGDVFSGNTIYF.

V gene TRBV7-2 combines with J gene TRBJ2-1; possibly TRBD2 for D (7 bases). CDR3 length equals 14 residues. V lost 2 bases and J 6 bases, leaving 11 bases between the germline ends. CDR1 is SGHTA, CDR2 FQGNSA, per germline. The chain's CDR3 is CASSLTGGPNEQFF. The CDR3 nucleotides read TGTGCCAGCAGCTTAACCGGGGGGCCCAATGAGCAGTTCTTC. Using reference TRBV7-2 and TRBJ2-1 for the parts outside the CDR3, the full variable domain is GAGVSQSPSNKVTEKGKDVELRCDPISGHTALYWYRQSLGQGLEFLIYFQGNSAPDKSGLPSDRFSAERTGGSVSTLTIQRTQQEDSAVYLCASSLTGGPNEQFFGPGTRLTVL.

The V call is TRBV28, the J call TRBJ1-4; D not resolved. The V end lost 3 bases, the J end lost 1 base, and 9 bases lay between the germline ends. The CDR3 runs to 15 residues. Germline lookup yields CDR1 MDHEN and CDR2 SYDVKM. The chain's CDR3 is CASSFSGGTNEKLFF. The CDR3 DNA is TGTGCCAGCAGTTTCTCTGGAGGAACTAATGAAAAACTGTTTTTT.

The chain employs TRBV19 and TRBJ2-7; 7 bases agree with TRBD1. With V trimmed by 4 bases and J by 2 bases, 5 bases remained unmatched. Germline assignment: CDR1 LNHDA and CDR2 SQIVND (reference sequence). The CDR3 loop spans 14 amino acids. CDR3 loop: CASSTSGTAYEQYF. Written as DNA, the CDR3 is TGTGCCAGTAGTACCTCCGGGACAGCCTACGAGCAGTACTTC.

The gene calls are TRBV3-1 (or the pseudogene TRBV3-2) and TRBJ1-1; D is undetermined. Germline V lookup: CDR1 LGHDT, CDR2 YNNKEL (reference sequence). This CDR3 has 12 amino acids. The V end was cut by 1 base, the J end by 8 bases, with 8 bases between. The chain's CDR3 is CASSQGGTEAFF. CDR3 nucleotides: TGTGCCAGCAGCCAAGGTGGCACCGAAGCTTTCTTT.

This sequence joins TRBV4-3 and TRBJ1-4; 7 positions match TRBD1. V lost 4 bases to trimming and J lost 8 bases; unmatched junction nucleotides: 7. The CDR3 covers 14 residues. Germline V gene data show CDR1 as LGHNA and CDR2 as YSLEER. CDR3 sequence reads: CASSPGTAGEKLFF. Written as DNA, the CDR3 is TGCGCCAGCAGCCCTGGGACAGCAGGGGAAAAACTGTTTTTT.

J is TRBJ1-4 and V is TRBV6-5; D is undetermined. CDR3 length: 16 amino acids. The ends were cut back, 4 bases at V and 0 bases at J, with 12 bases in the middle. Germline V gene data show CDR1 as MNHEY and CDR2 as SVGAGI. CDR3 sequence (DNA): TGTGCCAGCAGTTGGGCCAGTTTCTCAACTAATGAAAAACTGTTTTTT. It specifies CASSWASFSTNEKLFF.

The CDR3 DNA follows: TGTGCCAGCAGCACCTTTCTCGACAGCCCTGAAAAACTGTTTTTT. It translates to CASSTFLDSPEKLFF. The J gene is TRBJ1-4, the V gene TRBV5-4, with D perhaps TRBD1 (5 bases). This CDR3 spans 15 amino acids. CDR1 is SGHNT, CDR2 YYREEE, per germline (reference sequence). The ends were cut back, 4 bases at V and 7 bases at J, with 17 bases in the middle. Supplemented by reference TRBV5-4 and TRBJ1-4, the full variable domain reads ETGVTQSPTHLIKTRGQQVTLRCSSQSGHNTVSWYQQALGQGPQFIFQYYREEENGRGNFPPRFSGLQFPNYSSELNVNALELDDSALYLCASSTFLDSPEKLFFGSGTQLSVL.

The chain carries TRBV7-2 and TRBJ2-3, with 8 bases aligning to TRBD2. Trimming cost V 5 bases and J 2 bases; bases outside gene matches: 9. Germline loops: CDR1 SGHTA, CDR2 FQGNSA. This CDR3 has 16 residues. Here the CDR3 reads CASSPGTSGFTDTQYF. CDR3 DNA: TGTGCCAGCAGCCCCGGCACTAGCGGTTTCACAGATACGCAGTATTTT.

V gene TRBV5-1 combines with J gene TRBJ2-1; possibly TRBD1 for D (6 bases). V was trimmed by 0 bases and J by 5 bases, leaving 15 bases between them. Germline-derived CDR1 and CDR2 are SGHRS and YFSETQ. CDR3 length equals 16 residues. CDR3 sequence reads: CASSLAAGVLNNEQFF. CDR3 DNA sequence: TGCGCCAGCAGCTTGGCGGCAGGGGTTTTGAACAATGAGCAGTTCTTC.